This TCR beta chain was retrieved from a study of cytomegalovirus exposure and HLA in healthy donors. The CDR3 extends over 14 amino acids. V lost 2 bases to trimming and J lost 1 base, with 9 bases between them. In germline, CDR1 is MDHEN, CDR2 SYDVKM. Amplification used 60 Vbeta primers and 13 Jbeta primers. Generated by immunoSEQ multiplex PCR, the TCRdb table keeps only in-frame clones and is missing some. The table has 100,000 to 150,000 clones, 55% to 75% seen once. The receptor's source is a human donor in good health. Sample: PBMCs. The chain employs TRBV28 and TRBJ2-7; D is possibly TRBD1 (5 bases). DNA for the CDR3: TGTGCCAGCAGTTTAGGGGCGGATTCCTACGAGCAGTACTTC. Residues: CASSLGADSYEQYF.